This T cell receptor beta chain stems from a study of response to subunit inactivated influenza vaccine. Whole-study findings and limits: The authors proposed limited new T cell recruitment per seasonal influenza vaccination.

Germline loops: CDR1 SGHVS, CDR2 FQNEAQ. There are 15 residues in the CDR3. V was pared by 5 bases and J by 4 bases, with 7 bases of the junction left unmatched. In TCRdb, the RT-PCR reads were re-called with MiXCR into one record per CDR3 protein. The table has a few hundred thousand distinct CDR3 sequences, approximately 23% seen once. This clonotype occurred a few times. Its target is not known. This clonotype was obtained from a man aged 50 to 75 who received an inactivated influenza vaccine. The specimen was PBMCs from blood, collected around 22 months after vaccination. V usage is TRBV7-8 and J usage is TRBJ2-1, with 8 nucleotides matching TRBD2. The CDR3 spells CASSPRGARYNEQFF. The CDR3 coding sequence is TGTGCCAGCAGCCCGCGGGGGGCGAGGTACAATGAGCAGTTCTTC.